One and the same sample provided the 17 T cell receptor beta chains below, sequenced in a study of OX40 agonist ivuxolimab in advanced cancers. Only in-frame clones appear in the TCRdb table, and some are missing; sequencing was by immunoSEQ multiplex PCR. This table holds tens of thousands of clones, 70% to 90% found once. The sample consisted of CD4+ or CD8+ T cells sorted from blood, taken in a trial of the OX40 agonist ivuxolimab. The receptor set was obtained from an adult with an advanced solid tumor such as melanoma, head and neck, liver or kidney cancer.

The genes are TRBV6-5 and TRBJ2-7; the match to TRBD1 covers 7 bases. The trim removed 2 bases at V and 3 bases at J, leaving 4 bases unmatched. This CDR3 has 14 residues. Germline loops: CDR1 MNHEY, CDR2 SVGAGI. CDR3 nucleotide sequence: TGTGCCAGCAGTTACGCCGGGACAGTCTACGAGCAGTACTTC. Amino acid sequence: CASSYAGTVYEQYF.

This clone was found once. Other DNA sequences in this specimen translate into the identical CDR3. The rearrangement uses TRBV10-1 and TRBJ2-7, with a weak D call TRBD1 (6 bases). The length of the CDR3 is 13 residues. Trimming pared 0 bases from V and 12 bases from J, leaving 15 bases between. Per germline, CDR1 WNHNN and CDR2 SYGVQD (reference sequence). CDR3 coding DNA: TGCGCCAGCAGTGAGTCGGCGACAGGCGTCCTGTACTTC. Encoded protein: CASSESATGVLYF.

CDR3 region: CASSYMEVGLTGELFF. CDR3 DNA sequence: TGTGCCAGCAGTTATATGGAGGTCGGGCTTACCGGGGAGCTGTTTTTT. The V call is TRBV6-6, the J call TRBJ2-2; TRBD2 is a possible D gene (5 bases). This CDR3 contains 16 residues. The germline V gene has CDR1 MNHNY and CDR2 SVGAGI (reference sequence). The germline V and J ends were trimmed by 3 bases and 5 bases, with 16 bases remaining between them.

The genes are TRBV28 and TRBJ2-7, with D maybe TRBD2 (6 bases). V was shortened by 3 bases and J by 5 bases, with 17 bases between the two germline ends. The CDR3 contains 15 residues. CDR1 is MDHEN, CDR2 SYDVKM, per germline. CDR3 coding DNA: TGTGCCAGCAGTTTTGGAGGGCGCTTTAACCACGAGCAGTACTTC. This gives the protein CASSFGGRFNHEQYF.

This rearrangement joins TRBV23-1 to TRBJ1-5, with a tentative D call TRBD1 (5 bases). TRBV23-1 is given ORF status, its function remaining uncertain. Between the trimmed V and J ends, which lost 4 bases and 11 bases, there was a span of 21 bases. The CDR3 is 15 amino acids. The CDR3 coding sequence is TGCGCCAGCAGTCCCTATGACAGACCGGATAGGACCCAGCATTTT. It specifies CASSPYDRPDRTQHF.

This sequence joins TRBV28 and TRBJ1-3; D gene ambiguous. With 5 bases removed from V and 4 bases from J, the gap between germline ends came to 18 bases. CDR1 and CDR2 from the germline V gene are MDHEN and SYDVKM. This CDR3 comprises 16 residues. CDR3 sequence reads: CASSPLVGVGGNTIYF. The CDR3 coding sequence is TGTGCCAGCAGTCCCCTCGTCGGGGTTGGAGGAAACACCATATATTTT.

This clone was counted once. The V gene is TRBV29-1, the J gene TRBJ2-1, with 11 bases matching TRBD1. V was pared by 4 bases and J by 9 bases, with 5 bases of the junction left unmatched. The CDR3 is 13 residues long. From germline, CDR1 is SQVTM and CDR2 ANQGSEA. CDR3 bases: TGCAGCGTTGTGGGACAGGGGGAACTTGAGCAGTTCTTC. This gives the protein CSVVGQGELEQFF.

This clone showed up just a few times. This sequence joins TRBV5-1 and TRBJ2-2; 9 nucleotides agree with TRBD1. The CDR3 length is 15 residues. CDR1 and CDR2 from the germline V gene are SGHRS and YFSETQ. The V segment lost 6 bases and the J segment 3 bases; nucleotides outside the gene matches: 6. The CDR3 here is CASKTGGRDTGELFF. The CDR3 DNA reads TGCGCCAGCAAAACAGGGGGCAGAGACACCGGGGAGCTGTTTTTT.

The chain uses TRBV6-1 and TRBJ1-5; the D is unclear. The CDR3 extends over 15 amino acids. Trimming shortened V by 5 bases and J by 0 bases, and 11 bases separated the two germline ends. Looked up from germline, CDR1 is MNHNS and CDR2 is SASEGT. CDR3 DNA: TGTGCCAGCAGTCAGACGGGGAATAGCAATCAGCCCCAGCATTTT. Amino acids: CASSQTGNSNQPQHF.

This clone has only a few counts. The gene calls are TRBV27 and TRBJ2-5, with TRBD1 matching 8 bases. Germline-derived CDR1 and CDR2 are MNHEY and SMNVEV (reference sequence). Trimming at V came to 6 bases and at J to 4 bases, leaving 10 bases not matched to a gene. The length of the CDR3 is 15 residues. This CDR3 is CASRKRETGVETQYF. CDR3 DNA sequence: TGTGCCAGCAGAAAAAGGGAGACAGGGGTAGAGACCCAGTACTTC.

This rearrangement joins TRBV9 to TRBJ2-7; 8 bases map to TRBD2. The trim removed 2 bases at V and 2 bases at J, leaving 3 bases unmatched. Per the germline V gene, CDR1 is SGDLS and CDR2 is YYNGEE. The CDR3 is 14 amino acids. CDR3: CASSVSGLAYEQYF. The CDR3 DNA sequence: TGTGCCAGCAGCGTCTCGGGACTAGCCTACGAGCAGTACTTC. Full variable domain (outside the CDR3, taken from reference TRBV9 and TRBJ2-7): DSGVTQTPKHLITATGQRVTLRCSPRSGDLSVYWYQQSLDQGLQFLIQYYNGEERAKGNILERFSAQQFPDLHSELNLSSLELGDSALYFCASSVSGLAYEQYFGPGTRLTVT.

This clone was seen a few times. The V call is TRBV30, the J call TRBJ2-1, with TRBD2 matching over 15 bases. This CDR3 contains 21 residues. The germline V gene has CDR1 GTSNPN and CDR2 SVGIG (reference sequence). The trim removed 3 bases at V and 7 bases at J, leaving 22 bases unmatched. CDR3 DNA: TGTGCCTGGAGGGTCTTTGGGGGACTAGCGGGAGGATGGGGGCTTGATAATGAGCAGTTCTTC. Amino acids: CAWRVFGGLAGGWGLDNEQFF. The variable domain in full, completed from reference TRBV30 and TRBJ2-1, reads SQTIHQWPATLVQPVGSPLSLECTVEGTSNPNLYWYRQAAGRGLQLLFYSVGIGQISSEVPQNLSASRPQDRQFILSSKKLLLSDSGFYLCAWRVFGGLAGGWGLDNEQFFGPGTRLTVL.

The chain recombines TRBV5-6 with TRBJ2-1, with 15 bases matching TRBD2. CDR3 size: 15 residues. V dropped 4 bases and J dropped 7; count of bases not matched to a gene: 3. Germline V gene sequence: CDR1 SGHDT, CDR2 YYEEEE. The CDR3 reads CASSRGLAGGNEQFF. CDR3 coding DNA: TGTGCCAGCAGCCGGGGACTAGCGGGAGGTAATGAGCAGTTCTTC.

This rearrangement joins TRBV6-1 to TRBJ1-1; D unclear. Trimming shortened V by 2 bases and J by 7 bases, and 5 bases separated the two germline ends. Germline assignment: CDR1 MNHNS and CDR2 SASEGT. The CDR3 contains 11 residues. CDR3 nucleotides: TGTGCCAGCAGTGAACTACTTGAAGCTTTCTTT. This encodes CASSELLEAFF.

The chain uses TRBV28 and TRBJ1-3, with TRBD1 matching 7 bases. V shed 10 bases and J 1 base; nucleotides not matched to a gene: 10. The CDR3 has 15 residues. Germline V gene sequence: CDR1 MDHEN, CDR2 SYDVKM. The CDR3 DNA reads TGTGCCACCACCCGGACAGGACGGTCTGGAAACACCATATATTTT. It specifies CATTRTGRSGNTIYF.

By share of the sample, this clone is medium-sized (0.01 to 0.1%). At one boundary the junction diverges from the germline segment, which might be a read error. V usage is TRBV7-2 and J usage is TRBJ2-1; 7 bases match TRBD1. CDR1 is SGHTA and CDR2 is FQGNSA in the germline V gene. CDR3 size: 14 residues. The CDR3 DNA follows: TGTGCCAGCAGCTTAGATGGGGGTGGCGACAGGGTCATCTTC. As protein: CASSLDGGGDRVIF.

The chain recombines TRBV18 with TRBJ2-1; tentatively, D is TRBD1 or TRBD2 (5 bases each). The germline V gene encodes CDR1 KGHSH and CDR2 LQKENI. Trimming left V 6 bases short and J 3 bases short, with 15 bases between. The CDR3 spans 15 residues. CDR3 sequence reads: CASSSRDRDYNEQFF. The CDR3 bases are TGTGCCAGCTCTTCTAGGGACCGAGACTACAATGAGCAGTTCTTC.